The 31 T cell receptor beta chains given below trace back to one sample, sequenced in a study of cytomegalovirus exposure and HLA in healthy donors. 60 Vbeta and 13 Jbeta primers were used in PCR. Here immunoSEQ multiplex PCR was the method, and the copy in TCRdb shows in-frame clones only, minus some. The sample includes about 97,000 clones, around a tenth of them seen just once. Sequenced material: PBMCs. The receptors derive from a man aged 50 to 60 in good health and CMV-seropositive.

This clone was detected a few times. This chain links TRBV11-2 with TRBJ2-7; 7 bases fit TRBD2. Looked up from germline, CDR1 is SGHAT and CDR2 is FQNNGV. CDR3 size: 15 residues. Losses at the gene ends were 5 bases for V and 3 bases for J; bases not matched to a gene: 10. The CDR3 here is CASSLSPTGGYEQYF. The DNA of the CDR3 is TGTGCCAGCAGCCTAAGTCCCACGGGGGGCTACGAGCAGTACTTC. Full variable domain (rest looked up from reference TRBV11-2 and TRBJ2-7): EAGVAQSPRYKIIEKRQSVAFWCNPISGHATLYWYQQILGQGPKLLIQFQNNGVVDDSQLPKDRFSAERLKGVDSTLKIQPAKLEDSAVYLCASSLSPTGGYEQYFGPGTRLTVT.

A few counts support this clone. The chain joins TRBV14 to TRBJ1-1; D is uncertain. The length of the CDR3 is 11 residues. Trimming cost V 8 bases and J 1 base, with 5 bases left between them. From germline, CDR1 is SGHDN and CDR2 FVKESK. The CDR3 is CASVRNTEAFF. CDR3 bases: TGTGCCAGCGTGAGGAACACTGAAGCTTTCTTT.

This clone was seen more than once but under ten times. The chain recombines TRBV19 with TRBJ2-7, with 8 bases matching TRBD1. V gave up 4 bases and J gave up 0 bases; unmatched junction bases: 17. Germline CDR1 reads LNHDA; CDR2 reads SQIVND (reference sequence). The CDR3 sequence is 19 residues long. This CDR3 is CASSTGQGDTFSTSYEQYF. CDR3 coding DNA: TGTGCCAGTAGTACAGGACAGGGAGACACATTCTCCACCTCCTACGAGCAGTACTTC.

The chain has TRBV29-1 and TRBJ2-6, with D possibly matching TRBD2 (6 bases). There are 15 residues in the CDR3. The ends were cut back, 7 bases at V and 2 bases at J, with 15 bases in the middle. The germline CDR1 and CDR2 sequences are SQVTM and ANQGSEA. DNA of the CDR3: TGCAGCGCCCGTGGAGGAGGGACTGGGGCCAACGTCCTGACTTTC. It translates to CSARGGGTGANVLTF.

In its sample, this clone was seen a few times. In DNA form, the CDR3 reads TGTGCCAGCAGCCGGGGGACAGGACGGGGAGAGACCCAGTACTTC. It translates to CASSRGTGRGETQYF. The chain combines TRBV7-9 with TRBJ2-5, with 8 bases that match TRBD1. This CDR3 has 15 amino acids. Losses at the gene ends were 5 bases for V and 4 bases for J; bases not matched to a gene: 9. Germline V gene data show CDR1 as SEHNR and CDR2 as FQNEAQ (reference sequence).

The V call is TRBV10-3, the J call TRBJ1-2; D not resolved. The V gene lost 0 bases and the J gene lost 7 bases, with 9 bases spanning the gap. Germline assignment: CDR1 ENHRY and CDR2 SYGVKD. The CDR3 loop spans 13 amino acids. The CDR3 nucleotides are TGTGCCATCAGTGAGTCGGAGGGAGGTGGCTACACCTTC. Translation gives CAISESEGGGYTF.

This clone appeared a few times. The chain couples TRBV28 to TRBJ2-5, with TRBD2 matching 13 bases. The V gene end was trimmed by 2 bases and the J gene end by 4 bases; junction bases not matched to a gene: 4. The CDR3 consists of 16 residues. The germline gives CDR1 MDHEN, CDR2 SYDVKM. CDR3 nucleotides: TGTGCCAGCAGTTTAGGACTAGCGGGAGTGTCAGAGACCCAGTACTTC. Translation: CASSLGLAGVSETQYF.

The J gene is TRBJ1-5, the V gene TRBV30; D gene ambiguous. The CDR3 loop spans 12 amino acids. Looked up from germline, CDR1 is GTSNPN and CDR2 is SVGIG (reference sequence). Trimming left V 1 base short and J 4 bases short, with 5 bases between. The CDR3 DNA follows: TGTGCCTGGAGTGACGGGAATCAGCCCCAGCATTTT. This encodes CAWSDGNQPQHF.

This clone showed up just a few times. The chain links TRBV4-1 to TRBJ1-4, with TRBD1 matching 11 bases. The length of the CDR3 is 14 residues. CDR1 is MGHRA, CDR2 YSYEKL, per germline. V trimming: 3 bases; J trimming: 7 bases; junction bases outside the gene matches: 1. CDR3 loop: CASSHGQGAEKLFF. The CDR3, as DNA: TGCGCCAGCAGCCACGGACAGGGGGCTGAAAAACTGTTTTTT.

This clone has at least ten counts. The chain carries TRBV2 and TRBJ1-1, with TRBD1 identical over 10 bases. The V and J ends lost 4 bases and 0 bases, in that order; junction bases with no gene match: 8. Germline V gene sequence: CDR1 SNHLY, CDR2 FYNNEI. The CDR3 covers 17 residues. The CDR3 region has the DNA TGTGCCAGCAGTGGGGGAGACAGGGGGCTTGTGAACACTGAAGCTTTCTTT. This codes for CASSGGDRGLVNTEAFF.

A word on this clone: Other DNA sequences in the same sample also yield this CDR3. The V call is TRBV5-1, the J call TRBJ2-1; 7 bases map to TRBD2. Germline CDR1 SGHRS, CDR2 YFSETQ. The CDR3 contains 14 residues. V dropped 1 base and J dropped 3; count of bases not matched to a gene: 1. The CDR3 is CASSLTGGYNEQFF. The CDR3 nucleotides read TGCGCCAGCAGCTTGACGGGGGGCTACAATGAGCAGTTCTTC.

This rearrangement joins TRBV28 to TRBJ2-2; TRBD1 aligns across 7 bases. The CDR3 is 15 amino acids. The germline CDR1 and CDR2 sequences are MDHEN and SYDVKM. Trimming removed 5 bases from V and 2 bases from J; junction bases left unmatched: 5. The CDR3 is CASSQNRGNTGELFF. The CDR3 region has the DNA TGTGCCAGCAGTCAAAACAGGGGAAACACCGGGGAGCTGTTTTTT. The variable domain in full, completed from reference TRBV28 and TRBJ2-2, reads DVKVTQSSRYLVKRTGEKVFLECVQDMDHENMFWYRQDPGLGLRLIYFSYDVKMKEKGDIPEGYSVSREKKERFSLILESASTNQTSMYLCASSQNRGNTGELFFGEGSRLTVL.

This clone has only a few counts. The chain is built from TRBV5-6 and TRBJ1-1; D is ambiguous. This CDR3 contains 13 residues. Trimming took 4 bases from V and 1 from J, leaving 8 bases between them. Germline loops: CDR1 SGHDT, CDR2 YYEEEE. The CDR3 nucleotides read TGTGCCAGCAGCAAACAGAGGAACACTGAAGCTTTCTTT. This sequence encodes CASSKQRNTEAFF. The variable domain in full, with the rest retrieved from reference TRBV5-6 and TRBJ1-1, is DAGVTQSPTHLIKTRGQQVTLRCSPKSGHDTVSWYQQALGQGPQFIFQYYEEEERQRGNFPDRFSGHQFPNYSSELNVNALLLGDSALYLCASSKQRNTEAFFGQGTRLTVV.

V usage is TRBV7-9 and J usage is TRBJ2-1, with TRBD1 matching 7 bases. V lost 1 base, J lost 1 base, and 7 bases stayed unmatched. The CDR3 length is 17 residues. CDR1 is SEHNR and CDR2 is FQNEAQ in the germline V gene (reference sequence). The CDR3 loop reads CASSLVIGTASYNEQFF. The CDR3 DNA is TGTGCCAGCAGCTTAGTTATCGGGACAGCTTCCTACAATGAGCAGTTCTTC.

This clone occurred a few times. V gene TRBV28 combines with J gene TRBJ2-6, with a tentative D call TRBD1 (6 bases). CDR1 and CDR2 from the germline V gene are MDHEN and SYDVKM. CDR3 length equals 16 residues. V was clipped by 0 bases and J by 0 bases, with 6 bases between them. This chain's CDR3 is CASSLWDSSGANVLTF. The CDR3 region has the DNA TGTGCCAGCAGTTTATGGGACAGCTCTGGGGCCAACGTCCTGACTTTC. Combining the CDR3 with reference TRBV28 and TRBJ2-6 gives the whole variable domain DVKVTQSSRYLVKRTGEKVFLECVQDMDHENMFWYRQDPGLGLRLIYFSYDVKMKEKGDIPEGYSVSREKKERFSLILESASTNQTSMYLCASSLWDSSGANVLTFGAGSRLTVL.

This clone appeared a few times. The genes are TRBV7-9 and TRBJ2-3; D is undetermined. The ends were cut back, 1 base at V and 0 bases at J, with 8 bases in the middle. This CDR3 is 15 amino acids long. Germline CDR1 is SEHNR and CDR2 is FQNEAQ (reference sequence). This CDR3 reads CASSLVGVSTDTQYF. CDR3 in DNA: TGTGCCAGCAGCTTAGTGGGCGTTAGCACAGATACGCAGTATTTT. The full variable domain, in which reference TRBV7-9 and TRBJ2-3 provide the parts outside the CDR3, is DTGVSQNPRHKITKRGQNVTFRCDPISEHNRLYWYRQTLGQGPEFLTYFQNEAQLEKSRLLSDRFSAERPKGSFSTLEIQRTEQGDSAMYLCASSLVGVSTDTQYFGPGTRLTVL.

This clone has at least ten counts. The gene calls are TRBV6-5 and TRBJ1-2, with 7 bases matching TRBD1. The ends lost 2 bases at V and 4 bases at J; junction bases unmatched: 4. This CDR3 region has 14 residues. Germline-derived CDR1 and CDR2 are MNHEY and SVGAGI. The CDR3: CASSYDRAPYGYTF. CDR3 bases: TGTGCCAGCAGTTACGACAGGGCCCCCTATGGCTACACCTTC.

This chain links TRBV5-1 with TRBJ2-6; the D gene is possibly TRBD2 (7 bases). Per the germline V gene, CDR1 is SGHRS and CDR2 is YFSETQ. V lost 3 bases to trimming and J lost 2 bases, with 12 bases between them. The CDR3 runs 16 residues. CDR3 loop: CASSSGGGAGANVLTF. CDR3 DNA sequence: TGCGCCAGCAGCTCCGGAGGGGGGGCTGGGGCCAACGTCCTGACTTTC.

This clone was counted between two and nine times. V gene TRBV19 combines with J gene TRBJ2-2; 10 bases fit TRBD1. The ends lost 1 base at V and 5 bases at J; junction bases unmatched: 7. The CDR3 covers 17 residues. Germline-derived CDR1 and CDR2 are LNHDA and SQIVND (reference sequence). As DNA, the CDR3 is TGTGCCAGTAGTATAGGGAGGGACAGGGGAAAAACCGGGGAGCTGTTTTTT. Its protein product is CASSIGRDRGKTGELFF.

The V and J genes are TRBV10-1 and TRBJ2-1; 9 nucleotides match TRBD1. The trim removed 2 bases at V and 7 bases at J, leaving 6 bases unmatched. Germline loops: CDR1 WNHNN, CDR2 SYGVQD (reference sequence). This CDR3 is built from 15 residues. CDR3 loop: CASSERTGGQNEQFF. CDR3 coding DNA: TGCGCCAGCAGTGAGCGTACAGGGGGCCAAAATGAGCAGTTCTTC.

V gene TRBV13 combines with J gene TRBJ2-1; D remains unclear. This CDR3 spans 14 amino acids. Trimming removed 2 bases at V and 4 bases at J, with 9 bases between. Germline values: CDR1 PRHDT, CDR2 FYEKMQ (reference sequence). CDR3 DNA sequence: TGTGCCAGCAGCTTACTAGGCCCATACAATGAGCAGTTCTTC. It codes for CASSLLGPYNEQFF. The entire variable domain, with the rest obtained from reference TRBV13 and TRBJ2-1, is as follows: AAGVIQSPRHLIKEKRETATLKCYPIPRHDTVYWYQQGPGQDPQFLISFYEKMQSDKGSIPDRFSAQQFSDYHSELNMSSLELGDSALYFCASSLLGPYNEQFFGPGTRLTVL.

The V gene is TRBV5-1, the J gene TRBJ2-3; 8 bases are shared with TRBD2. The CDR3 runs 16 residues. Germline trimming cut 4 bases from V and 8 bases from J; bases unmatched to any gene: 15. Per the germline V gene, CDR1 is SGHRS and CDR2 is YFSETQ. CDR3 amino acids: CASSLEGSGAAVTQYF. CDR3 nucleotides: TGCGCCAGCAGCCTGGAAGGTAGCGGGGCGGCAGTTACGCAGTATTTT.

This chain links TRBV6-6 with TRBJ2-5, with TRBD1 identical over 9 bases. The closer fit of TRBJ2-7 to the DNA end suggests the J call may be wrong. The CDR3 consists of 14 residues. Germline loops: CDR1 MNHNY, CDR2 SVGAGI (reference sequence). The CDR3 region is CASTHTGQGYEQYF. The CDR3 nucleotides read TGTGCCAGCACTCATACGGGACAGGGATACGAGCAGTACTTC.

In its sample, this clone was seen a few times. The chain joins TRBV14 to TRBJ2-2; no definite D call. V was trimmed by 1 base and J by 6 bases, leaving 9 bases between them. Germline V gene lookup returns CDR1 SGHDN and CDR2 FVKESK. The length of the CDR3 is 14 residues. This chain's CDR3 is CASSQASGPGELFF. CDR3 coding DNA: TGTGCCAGCAGCCAAGCTTCAGGCCCCGGGGAGCTGTTTTTT.

CDR3 residues: CASRQGVDTQYF. The DNA for the CDR3 is TGTGCCAGTAGACAGGGGGTAGATACGCAGTATTTT. V is TRBV19 and J is TRBJ2-3; 8 nucleotides match TRBD1. After removal of 6 bases from V and 5 bases from J, the junction contained 1 base not matched to a gene. The CDR3 length is 12 residues. From germline, CDR1 is LNHDA and CDR2 SQIVND (reference sequence).

As regards this clone: Sequence at one end of the junction differs from germline and may be a read error. This chain connects TRBV29-1 to TRBJ2-1, with TRBD2 matching over 10 bases. CDR1 and CDR2 from the germline V gene are SQVTM and ANQGSEA. This CDR3 comprises 15 residues. The CDR3 bases are TGCAGCGTTGAAGATGAGACTAGCGGGTACAATCAGCAGTTCTTC. Protein product: CSVEDETSGYNQQFF.

CDR3 in DNA: TGTGCCAGCAGTTCAGGACTTTCCTACGAGCAGTACTTC. Amino acid sequence: CASSSGLSYEQYF. The V gene is TRBV27, the J gene TRBJ2-7; D might be TRBD2 (5 bases). This CDR3 has 13 amino acids. V was pared by 4 bases and J by 1 base, with 8 bases between. Germline lookup yields CDR1 MNHEY and CDR2 SMNVEV (reference sequence).

This clone was counted a few times. V is TRBV5-1 and J is TRBJ2-7; 8 bases agree with TRBD2. Germline CDR1 SGHRS, CDR2 YFSETQ. The V gene end was trimmed by 0 bases and the J gene end by 6 bases; junction bases not matched to a gene: 8. The CDR3 spans 15 residues. The CDR3: CASSLAGTSLLEQYF. The CDR3, as DNA: TGCGCCAGCAGCTTGGCCGGGACTAGTCTCCTCGAGCAGTACTTC.

This clone was counted a few times. This chain uses TRBV19 with TRBJ2-1; possibly TRBD2 for D (6 bases). This CDR3 is 13 amino acids long. With 8 bases removed from V and 1 base from J, the gap between germline ends came to 9 bases. Germline V CDR1 and CDR2: LNHDA, SQIVND (reference sequence). In nucleotides, the CDR3 is TGTGCCAGTCATGCGGGATCCTACAATGAGCAGTTCTTC. Amino acid sequence: CASHAGSYNEQFF. Supplemented by reference TRBV19 and TRBJ2-1, the full variable domain reads DGGITQSPKYLFRKEGQNVTLSCEQNLNHDAMYWYRQDPGQGLRLIYYSQIVNDFQKGDIAEGYSVSREKKESFPLTVTSAQKNPTAFYLCASHAGSYNEQFFGPGTRLTVL.

This clone was counted between two and nine times. The chain couples TRBV5-6 to TRBJ2-3, with D possibly TRBD2 on 7 matching bases. This CDR3 has 13 amino acids. Trimming took 3 bases from V and 7 from J, leaving 12 bases between them. Germline CDR1 is SGHDT and CDR2 is YYEEEE. The CDR3 nucleotides read TGTGCCAGCAGCTGGAGGGGGGGGAATACGCAGTATTTT. It codes for CASSWRGGNTQYF. Full variable domain (remainder filled in from reference TRBV5-6 and TRBJ2-3): DAGVTQSPTHLIKTRGQQVTLRCSPKSGHDTVSWYQQALGQGPQFIFQYYEEEERQRGNFPDRFSGHQFPNYSSELNVNALLLGDSALYLCASSWRGGNTQYFGPGTRLTVL.

This clone was counted between two and nine times. The J gene is TRBJ2-5, the V gene TRBV5-6; the match to TRBD2 covers 7 bases. With 7 bases clipped from V and 2 bases from J, the junction kept 11 bases outside the gene matches. CDR3 length equals 15 residues. Germline CDR1 is SGHDT and CDR2 is YYEEEE. DNA for the CDR3: TGTGCCAGCTGTGAAGGAGGGCGGGAGCAAGAGACCCAGTACTTC. Translation: CASCEGGREQETQYF.